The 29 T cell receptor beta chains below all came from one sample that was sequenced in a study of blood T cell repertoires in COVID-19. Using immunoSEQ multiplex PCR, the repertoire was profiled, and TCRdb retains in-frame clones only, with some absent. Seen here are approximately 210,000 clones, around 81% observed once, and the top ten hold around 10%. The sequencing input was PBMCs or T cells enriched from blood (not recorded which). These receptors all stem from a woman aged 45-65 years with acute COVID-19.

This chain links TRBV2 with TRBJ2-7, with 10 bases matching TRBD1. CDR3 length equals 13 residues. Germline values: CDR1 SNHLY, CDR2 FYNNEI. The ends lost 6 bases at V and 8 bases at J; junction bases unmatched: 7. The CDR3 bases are TGTGCCAGCAGAGTAGGGACAGGGGAGAAGCAGTACTTC. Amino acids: CASRVGTGEKQYF.

This CDR3 is CASSQQGNEQYF. CDR3 in DNA: TGTGCCAGCTCCCAACAGGGGAACGAGCAGTACTTC. This chain uses TRBV2 with TRBJ2-7; 7 bases match TRBD1. The V and J ends lost 8 bases and 5 bases, in that order; junction bases with no gene match: 6. The CDR3 has 12 amino acids. Germline CDR1 SNHLY, CDR2 FYNNEI.

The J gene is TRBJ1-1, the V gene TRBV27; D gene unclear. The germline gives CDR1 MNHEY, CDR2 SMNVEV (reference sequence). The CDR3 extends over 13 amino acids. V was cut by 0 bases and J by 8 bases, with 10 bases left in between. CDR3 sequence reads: CASSLSLAAEAFF. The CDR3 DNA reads TGTGCCAGCAGTTTATCGTTGGCTGCAGAAGCTTTCTTT.

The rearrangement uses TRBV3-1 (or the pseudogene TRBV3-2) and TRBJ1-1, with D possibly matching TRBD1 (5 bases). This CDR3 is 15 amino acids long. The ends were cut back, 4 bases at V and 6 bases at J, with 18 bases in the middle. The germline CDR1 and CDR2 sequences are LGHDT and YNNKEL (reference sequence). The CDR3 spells CASSPSGPLGPEAFF. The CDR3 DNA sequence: TGTGCCAGCAGCCCATCAGGGCCCCTAGGGCCTGAAGCTTTCTTT.

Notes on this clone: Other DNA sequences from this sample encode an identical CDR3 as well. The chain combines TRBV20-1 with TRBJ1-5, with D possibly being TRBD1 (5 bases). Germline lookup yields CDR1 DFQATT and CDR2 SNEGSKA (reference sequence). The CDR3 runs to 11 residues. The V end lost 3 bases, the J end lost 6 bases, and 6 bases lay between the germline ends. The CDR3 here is CSASGGQPQHF. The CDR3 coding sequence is TGCAGTGCTAGCGGGGGTCAGCCCCAGCATTTT.

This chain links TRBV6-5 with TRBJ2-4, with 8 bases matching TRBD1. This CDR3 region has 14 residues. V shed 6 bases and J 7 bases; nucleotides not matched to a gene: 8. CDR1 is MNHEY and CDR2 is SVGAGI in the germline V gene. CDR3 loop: CASRVGQGVNIQYF. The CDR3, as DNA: TGTGCCAGCAGGGTCGGACAGGGTGTGAACATTCAGTACTTC.

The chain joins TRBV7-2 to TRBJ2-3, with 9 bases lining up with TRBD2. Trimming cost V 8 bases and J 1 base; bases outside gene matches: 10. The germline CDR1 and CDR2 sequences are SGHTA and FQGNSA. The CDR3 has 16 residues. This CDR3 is CASRTTIAGGTDTQYF. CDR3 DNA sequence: TGTGCCAGCCGGACCACCATAGCGGGGGGCACAGATACGCAGTATTTT. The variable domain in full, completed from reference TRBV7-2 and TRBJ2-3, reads GAGVSQSPSNKVTEKGKDVELRCDPISGHTALYWYRQSLGQGLEFLIYFQGNSAPDKSGLPSDRFSAERTGGSVSTLTIQRTQQEDSAVYLCASRTTIAGGTDTQYFGPGTRLTVL.

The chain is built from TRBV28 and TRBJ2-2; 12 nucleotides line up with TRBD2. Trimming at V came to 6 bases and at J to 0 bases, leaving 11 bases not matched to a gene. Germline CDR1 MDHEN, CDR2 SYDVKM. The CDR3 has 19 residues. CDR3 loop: CASSSPSRTSGTNTGELFF. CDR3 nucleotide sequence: TGTGCCAGCAGCTCCCCCAGCCGGACTAGCGGGACGAACACCGGGGAGCTGTTTTTT.

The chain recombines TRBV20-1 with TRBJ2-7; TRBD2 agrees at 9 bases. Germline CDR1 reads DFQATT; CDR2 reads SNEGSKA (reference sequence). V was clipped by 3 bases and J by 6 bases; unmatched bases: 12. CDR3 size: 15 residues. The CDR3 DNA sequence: TGCAGTGCTAGTCTCTCGGGACTAGCAAGCCGCGAGCAGTACTTC. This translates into CSASLSGLASREQYF.

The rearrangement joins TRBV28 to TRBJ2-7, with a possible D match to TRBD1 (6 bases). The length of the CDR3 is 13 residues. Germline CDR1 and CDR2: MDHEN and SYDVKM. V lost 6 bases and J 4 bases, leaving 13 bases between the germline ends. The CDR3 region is CASSLGQGYEQYF. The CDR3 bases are TGTGCCAGCAGCCTAGGCCAGGGGTACGAGCAGTACTTC.

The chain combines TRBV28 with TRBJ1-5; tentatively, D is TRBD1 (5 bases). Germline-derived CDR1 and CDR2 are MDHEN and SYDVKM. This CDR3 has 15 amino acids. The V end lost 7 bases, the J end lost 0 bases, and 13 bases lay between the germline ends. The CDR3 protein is CASTFGGNSNQPQHF. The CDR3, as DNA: TGTGCCAGCACTTTCGGGGGGAATAGCAATCAGCCCCAGCATTTT. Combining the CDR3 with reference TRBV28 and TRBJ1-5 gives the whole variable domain DVKVTQSSRYLVKRTGEKVFLECVQDMDHENMFWYRQDPGLGLRLIYFSYDVKMKEKGDIPEGYSVSREKKERFSLILESASTNQTSMYLCASTFGGNSNQPQHFGDGTRLSIL.

CDR3 in amino acids: CASKGQGGNQPQHF. In nucleotides, the CDR3 is TGTGCCAGTAAAGGACAGGGTGGGAATCAGCCCCAGCATTTT. The gene calls are TRBV19 and TRBJ1-5; 8 positions agree with TRBD1. The CDR3 consists of 14 residues. V was pared by 7 bases and J by 4 bases, with 6 bases of the junction left unmatched. Germline CDR1 is LNHDA and CDR2 is SQIVND (reference sequence). Full variable domain (outside the CDR3, taken from reference TRBV19 and TRBJ1-5): DGGITQSPKYLFRKEGQNVTLSCEQNLNHDAMYWYRQDPGQGLRLIYYSQIVNDFQKGDIAEGYSVSREKKESFPLTVTSAQKNPTAFYLCASKGQGGNQPQHFGDGTRLSIL.

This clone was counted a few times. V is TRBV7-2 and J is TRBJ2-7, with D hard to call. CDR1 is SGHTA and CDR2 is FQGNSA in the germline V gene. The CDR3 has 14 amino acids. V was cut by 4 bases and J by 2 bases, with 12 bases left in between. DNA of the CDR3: TGTGCCAGCAGCTCGCCGACAACCGCCTACGAGCAGTACTTC. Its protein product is CASSSPTTAYEQYF.

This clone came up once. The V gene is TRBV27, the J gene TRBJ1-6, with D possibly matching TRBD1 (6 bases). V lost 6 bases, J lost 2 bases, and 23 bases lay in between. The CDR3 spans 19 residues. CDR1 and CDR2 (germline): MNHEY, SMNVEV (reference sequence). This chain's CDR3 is CASRADTGSPIPYNSPLHF. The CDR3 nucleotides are TGTGCCAGCAGGGCGGACACAGGGTCTCCTATCCCCTATAATTCACCCCTCCACTTT.

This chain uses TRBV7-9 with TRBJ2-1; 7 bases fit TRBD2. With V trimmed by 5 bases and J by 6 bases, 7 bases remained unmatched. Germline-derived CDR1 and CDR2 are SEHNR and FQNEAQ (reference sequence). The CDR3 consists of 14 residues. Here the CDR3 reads CASSRTSGVNEQFF. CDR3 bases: TGTGCCAGCAGCCGGACTAGTGGGGTCAATGAGCAGTTCTTC.

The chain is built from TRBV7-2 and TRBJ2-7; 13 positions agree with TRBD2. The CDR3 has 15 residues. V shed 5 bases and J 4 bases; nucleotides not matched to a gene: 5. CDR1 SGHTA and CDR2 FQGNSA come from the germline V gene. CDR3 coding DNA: TGTGCCAGCAGCCTTGGGACTAGCGGGAAATACGAGCAGTACTTC. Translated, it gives CASSLGTSGKYEQYF.

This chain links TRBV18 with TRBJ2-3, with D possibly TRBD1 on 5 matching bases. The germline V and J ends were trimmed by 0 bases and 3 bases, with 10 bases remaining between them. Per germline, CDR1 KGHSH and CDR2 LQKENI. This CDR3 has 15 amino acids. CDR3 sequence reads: CASSPPPRGTDTQYF. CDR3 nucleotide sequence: TGTGCCAGCTCACCACCCCCTAGGGGAACAGATACGCAGTATTTT.

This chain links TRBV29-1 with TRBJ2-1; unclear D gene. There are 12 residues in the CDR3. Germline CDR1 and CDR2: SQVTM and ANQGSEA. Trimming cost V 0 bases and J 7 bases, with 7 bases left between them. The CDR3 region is CSVEERVNEQFF. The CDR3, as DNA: TGCAGCGTTGAAGAGAGAGTGAATGAGCAGTTCTTC.

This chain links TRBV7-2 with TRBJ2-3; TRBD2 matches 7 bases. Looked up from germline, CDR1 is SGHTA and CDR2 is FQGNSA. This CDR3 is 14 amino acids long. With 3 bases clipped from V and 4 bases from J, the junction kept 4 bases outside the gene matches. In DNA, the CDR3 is TGTGCCAGCAGCTTCGGCGGGGGTGCAGATACGCAGTATTTT. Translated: CASSFGGGADTQYF.

The CDR3 nucleotides read TGTGCCAGCAGCCAAGACCGCAGGGTATTATCAAACACCATATATTTT. This encodes CASSQDRRVLSNTIYF. The chain recombines TRBV3-1 (or the pseudogene TRBV3-2) with TRBJ1-3; weak D call: TRBD1 (5 bases). The V end was cut by 0 bases, the J end by 6 bases, with 15 bases between. Germline assignment: CDR1 LGHDT and CDR2 YNNKEL (reference sequence). The CDR3 extends over 16 amino acids.

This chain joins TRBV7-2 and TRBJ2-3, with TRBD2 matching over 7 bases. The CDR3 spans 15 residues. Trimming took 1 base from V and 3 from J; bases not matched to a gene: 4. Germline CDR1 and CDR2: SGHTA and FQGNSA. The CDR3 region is CASSLGAGMTDTQYF. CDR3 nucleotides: TGTGCCAGCAGCTTAGGAGCGGGGATGACAGATACGCAGTATTTT.

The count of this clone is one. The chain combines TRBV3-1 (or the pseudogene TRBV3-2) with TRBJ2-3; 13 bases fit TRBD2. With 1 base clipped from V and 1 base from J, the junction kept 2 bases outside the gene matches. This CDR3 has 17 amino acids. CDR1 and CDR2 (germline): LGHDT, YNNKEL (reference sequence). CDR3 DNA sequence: TGTGCCAGCAGCCAAGTGGGACTAGCGGGACGCACAGATACGCAGTATTTT. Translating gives CASSQVGLAGRTDTQYF.

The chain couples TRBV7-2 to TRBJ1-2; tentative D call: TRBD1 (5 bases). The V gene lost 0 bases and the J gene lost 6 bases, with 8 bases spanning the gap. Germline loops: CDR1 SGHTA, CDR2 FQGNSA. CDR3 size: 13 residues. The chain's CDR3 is CASSLAGDHGYTF. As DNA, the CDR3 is TGTGCCAGCAGCTTAGCAGGGGATCATGGCTACACCTTC.

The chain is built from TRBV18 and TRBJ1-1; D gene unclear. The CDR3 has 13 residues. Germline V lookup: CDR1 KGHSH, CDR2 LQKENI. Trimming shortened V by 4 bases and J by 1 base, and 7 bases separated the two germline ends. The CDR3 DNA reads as TGTGCCAGCTCACTCAATAGGAACACTGAAGCTTTCTTT. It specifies CASSLNRNTEAFF.

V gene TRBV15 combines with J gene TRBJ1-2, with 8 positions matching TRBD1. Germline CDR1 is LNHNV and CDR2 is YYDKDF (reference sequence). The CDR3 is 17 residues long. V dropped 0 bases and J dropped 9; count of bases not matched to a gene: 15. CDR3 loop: CATSRDRQQGGKGSYTF. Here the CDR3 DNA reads TGTGCCACCAGCAGAGATCGTCAACAGGGGGGTAAGGGGAGCTACACCTTC. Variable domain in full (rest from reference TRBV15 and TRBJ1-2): DAMVIQNPRYQVTQFGKPVTLSCSQTLNHNVMYWYQQKSSQAPKLLFHYYDKDFNNEADTPDNFQSRRPNTSFCFLDIRSPGLGDTAMYLCATSRDRQQGGKGSYTFGSGTRLTVV.

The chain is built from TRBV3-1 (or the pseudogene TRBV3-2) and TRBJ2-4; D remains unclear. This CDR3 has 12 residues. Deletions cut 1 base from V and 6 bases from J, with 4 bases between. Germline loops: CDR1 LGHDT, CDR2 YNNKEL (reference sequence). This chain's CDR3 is CASSQVANIQYF. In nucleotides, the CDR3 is TGTGCCAGCAGCCAAGTGGCAAACATTCAGTACTTC.

Written as DNA, the CDR3 is TGTGCCAGCAGTTACTCGTTAATAGCGGGAGACTTGGGTGAGCAGTACTTC. The encoded protein is CASSYSLIAGDLGEQYF. This chain uses TRBV6-2 or TRBV6-3 with TRBJ2-7; 9 nucleotides agree with TRBD2. CDR3 length: 17 residues. With V trimmed by 0 bases and J by 7 bases, 13 bases remained unmatched. Germline lookup yields CDR1 MNHEY and CDR2 SVGEGT.

CDR3 residues: CASSPDSTGVPSGNTIYF. The CDR3 nucleotides read TGTGCCAGCAGCCCAGATTCGACAGGGGTGCCCTCTGGAAACACCATATATTTT. The rearrangement links TRBV7-2 to TRBJ1-3; 8 nucleotides agree with TRBD1. CDR3 length: 18 amino acids. With V trimmed by 5 bases and J by 0 bases, 12 bases remained unmatched. In germline, CDR1 is SGHTA, CDR2 FQGNSA.

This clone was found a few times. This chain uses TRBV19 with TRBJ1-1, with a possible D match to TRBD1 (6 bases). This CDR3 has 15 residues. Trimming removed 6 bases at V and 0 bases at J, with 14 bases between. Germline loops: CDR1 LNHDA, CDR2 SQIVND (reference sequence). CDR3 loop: CASRTAGDMNTEAFF. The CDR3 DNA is TGTGCCAGTAGAACGGCGGGGGACATGAACACTGAAGCTTTCTTT.